Listed below are T cell receptor beta chains from one sample, sequenced in a study of persistence of HIV-infected CD4 T cells. Their antigens remain unidentified. Sequencing was performed with immunoSEQ multiplex PCR; in TCRdb, only in-frame clones are kept and a portion is missing. The repertoire has roughly 48,000 clones, about 85% of them found once; the top ten carry around 0.47%. Material: CD4+ T cells sorted from PBMCs after approximately 19-hour stimulation, obtained from a patient who received antiretroviral therapy. The receptor source for this set is an adult woman with HIV who was CMV-seropositive. Each CDR3 is given with its conserved first and last residue. D genes are given only for firm matches. Size values are once, few and many counts, or a class for expanded clones, and some rows have none.

clone size: -; J gene: TRBJ2-1; V gene: TRBV2; D gene: TRBD2; CDR3 protein: CASSDPGTISGEQFF; CDR3 DNA: TGTGCCAGCAGTGATCCCGGGACTATTTCTGGTGAGCAGTTCTTC
clone size: few; J gene: TRBJ1-1; V gene: TRBV12-3/TRBV12-4; D gene: -; CDR3 protein: CASSLAGGQEAFF; CDR3 DNA: TGTGCCAGCAGTTTAGCGGGAGGACAGGAAGCTTTCTTT
clone size: -; J gene: TRBJ2-7; V gene: TRBV5-1; D gene: -; CDR3 protein: CASSPRDRVATQYF; CDR3 DNA: TGCGCCAGCAGCCCCCGGGACCGCGTTGCGACGCAGTACTTC
clone size: -; J gene: TRBJ1-4; V gene: TRBV6-1; D gene: TRBD1; CDR3 protein: CASSAPGQGANEKLFF; CDR3 DNA: TGTGCCAGCAGTGCGCCGGGACAGGGGGCGAATGAAAAACTGTTTTTT
clone size: -; J gene: TRBJ2-1; V gene: TRBV2; D gene: -; CDR3 protein: CASSSRVDNEQFF; CDR3 DNA: TGTGCCAGCAGTTCCAGGGTCGACAATGAGCAGTTCTTC
clone size: -; J gene: TRBJ2-4; V gene: TRBV10-3; D gene: -; CDR3 protein: CAISESKSGTTAGIQYF; CDR3 DNA: TGTGCCATCAGTGAGTCGAAATCCGGGACCACAGCGGGCATTCAGTACTTC
clone size: once; J gene: TRBJ1-6; V gene: TRBV11-2; D gene: -; CDR3 protein: CASSSRGRETSYNSPLHF; CDR3 DNA: TGTGCCAGCAGCTCGCGGGGGAGGGAAACGTCCTATAATTCACCCCTCCACTTT
clone size: -; J gene: TRBJ1-2; V gene: TRBV27; D gene: -; CDR3 protein: CASSPLGRHYGYTF; CDR3 DNA: TGTGCCAGCAGTCCCTTGGGTAGGCACTATGGCTACACCTTC
clone size: -; J gene: TRBJ2-1; V gene: TRBV5-1; D gene: -; CDR3 protein: CASSSITGTYNEQFF; CDR3 DNA: TGCGCCAGCAGCTCAATCACAGGGACCTACAATGAGCAGTTCTTC
clone size: -; J gene: TRBJ2-6; V gene: TRBV10-1; D gene: -; CDR3 protein: CASSEGGAGANVLTF; CDR3 DNA: TGCGCCAGCAGTGAGGGCGGAGCTGGGGCCAACGTCCTGACTTTC
clone size: -; J gene: TRBJ1-5; V gene: TRBV5-1; D gene: -; CDR3 protein: CASSLTGGQPQHF; CDR3 DNA: TGCGCCAGCAGCTTGACAGGAGGTCAGCCCCAGCATTTT
clone size: few; J gene: TRBJ1-5; V gene: TRBV5-6; D gene: -; CDR3 protein: CASSFFRTALRQPQHF; CDR3 DNA: TGTGCCAGCAGCTTTTTTCGGACTGCCCTTCGCCAGCCCCAGCATTTT
clone size: -; J gene: TRBJ2-6; V gene: TRBV9; D gene: -; CDR3 protein: CASSVGSGANVLTF; CDR3 DNA: TGTGCCAGCAGCGTAGGCTCGGGGGCCAACGTCCTGACTTTC
clone size: -; J gene: TRBJ2-7; V gene: TRBV7-9; D gene: TRBD1; CDR3 protein: CASSRFAGQGEGEQYF; CDR3 DNA: TGTGCCAGCAGCCGTTTCGCCGGACAGGGGGAGGGCGAGCAGTACTTC
clone size: -; J gene: TRBJ2-3; V gene: TRBV7-3; D gene: -; CDR3 protein: CASSPNHRASTDTQYF; CDR3 DNA: TGTGCCAGCAGCCCCAATCACAGGGCCAGCACAGATACGCAGTATTTT
clone size: -; J gene: TRBJ1-2; V gene: TRBV7-9; D gene: -; CDR3 protein: CASSLALPLGGGYTF; CDR3 DNA: TGTGCCAGCAGCTTAGCGCTCCCGCTGGGGGGTGGCTACACCTTC
clone size: -; J gene: TRBJ2-5; V gene: TRBV30; D gene: TRBD1; CDR3 protein: CALGTGGETQYF; CDR3 DNA: TGTGCCCTGGGGACAGGGGGAGAGACCCAGTACTTC
clone size: -; J gene: TRBJ2-4; V gene: TRBV6-1; D gene: -; CDR3 protein: CASGEWDTENIQYF; CDR3 DNA: TGTGCCAGCGGTGAGTGGGACACCGAAAACATTCAGTACTTC
clone size: -; J gene: TRBJ1-2; V gene: TRBV27; D gene: TRBD1; CDR3 protein: CASRPQGAHYGYTF; CDR3 DNA: TGTGCCAGCAGGCCACAGGGGGCGCACTATGGCTACACCTTC
clone size: -; J gene: TRBJ2-1; V gene: TRBV6-4; D gene: TRBD1; CDR3 protein: CASSRGQGVNEQFF; CDR3 DNA: TGTGCCAGCAGTAGAGGACAGGGAGTCAATGAGCAGTTCTTC
clone size: -; J gene: TRBJ2-1; V gene: TRBV12-5; D gene: TRBD2; CDR3 protein: CASGQLAGAYNEQFF; CDR3 DNA: TGTGCTAGTGGTCAACTAGCGGGGGCCTACAATGAGCAGTTCTTC
clone size: -; J gene: TRBJ1-1; V gene: TRBV27; D gene: -; CDR3 protein: CASRGTATEAFF; CDR3 DNA: TGTGCCAGTAGGGGTACTGCCACTGAAGCTTTCTTT
clone size: few; J gene: TRBJ1-1; V gene: TRBV7-3; D gene: -; CDR3 protein: CASSSGGLLGAFF; CDR3 DNA: TGTGCCAGCAGCTCGGGGGGTCTCTTAGGAGCTTTCTTT
clone size: once; J gene: TRBJ2-5; V gene: TRBV19; D gene: -; CDR3 protein: CASSIGGQTLSQETQYF; CDR3 DNA: TGTGCCAGTAGTATAGGAGGACAGACACTATCTCAAGAGACCCAGTACTTC
clone size: -; J gene: TRBJ1-6; V gene: TRBV30; D gene: TRBD1; CDR3 protein: CAWRTPGTGTLHF; CDR3 DNA: TGTGCCTGGCGGACCCCCGGGACAGGAACCCTCCACTTT
clone size: -; J gene: TRBJ1-3; V gene: TRBV18; D gene: TRBD1; CDR3 protein: CASSSSHGLTGVSGNTIYF; CDR3 DNA: TGTGCCAGCTCATCAAGTCACGGGCTCACAGGGGTCTCAGGAAACACCATATATTTT
clone size: -; J gene: TRBJ2-3; V gene: TRBV10-3; D gene: -; CDR3 protein: CAISETSFDTQYF; CDR3 DNA: TGTGCCATCAGTGAGACTAGTTTTGATACGCAGTATTTT
clone size: -; J gene: TRBJ2-2; V gene: TRBV19; D gene: -; CDR3 protein: CASSTGMNTGELFF; CDR3 DNA: TGTGCCAGTAGTACAGGGATGAACACCGGGGAGCTGTTTTTT
clone size: -; J gene: TRBJ1-3; V gene: TRBV3-1/TRBV3-2; D gene: -; CDR3 protein: CASSPPHQGFSGNTIYF; CDR3 DNA: TGTGCCAGCAGCCCTCCCCATCAGGGATTCTCTGGAAACACCATATATTTT
clone size: -; J gene: TRBJ2-1; V gene: TRBV7-6; D gene: TRBD1; CDR3 protein: CASSLGRGGTGEQFF; CDR3 DNA: TGTGCCAGCAGCTTAGGACGAGGGGGGACAGGGGAGCAGTTCTTC
clone size: -; J gene: TRBJ2-2; V gene: TRBV27; D gene: TRBD2; CDR3 protein: CASSPLGIAGGTGELFF; CDR3 DNA: TGTGCCAGCAGTCCCCTAGGAATAGCGGGGGGGACCGGGGAGCTGTTTTTT
clone size: -; J gene: TRBJ1-4; V gene: TRBV4-1; D gene: TRBD1; CDR3 protein: CASRGDRAGEKLFF; CDR3 DNA: TGCGCCAGCAGAGGGGACAGGGCGGGGGAAAAACTGTTTTTT
clone size: -; J gene: TRBJ1-1; V gene: TRBV9; D gene: -; CDR3 protein: CASSSGQTMNTEAFF; CDR3 DNA: TGTGCCAGCAGCTCCGGACAGACCATGAACACTGAAGCTTTCTTT
clone size: -; J gene: TRBJ1-3; V gene: TRBV12-3/TRBV12-4; D gene: -; CDR3 protein: CASSFGSGNTIYF; CDR3 DNA: TGTGCCAGCAGTTTCGGGAGTGGAAACACCATATATTTT
clone size: -; J gene: TRBJ1-1; V gene: TRBV5-1; D gene: TRBD1; CDR3 protein: CASSSTGGLSRNTEAFF; CDR3 DNA: TGCGCCAGCAGCTCGACAGGGGGCCTGTCGAGGAACACTGAAGCTTTCTTT
clone size: -; J gene: TRBJ1-1; V gene: TRBV11-1; D gene: -; CDR3 protein: CASSSFPSPGTEAFF; CDR3 DNA: TGTGCCAGCAGCTCTTTTCCTAGCCCAGGCACTGAAGCTTTCTTT
clone size: -; J gene: TRBJ2-5; V gene: TRBV5-5; D gene: TRBD1; CDR3 protein: CASSLVGTGYMETQYF; CDR3 DNA: TGTGCCAGCAGCTTGGTGGGGACAGGGTATATGGAGACCCAGTACTTC
clone size: -; J gene: TRBJ1-5; V gene: TRBV20-1; D gene: TRBD1; CDR3 protein: CSASQGTGNQPQHF; CDR3 DNA: TGCAGTGCTAGTCAAGGGACAGGGAATCAGCCCCAGCATTTT
clone size: -; J gene: TRBJ1-3; V gene: TRBV19; D gene: -; CDR3 protein: CASSRTVGSGNTIYF; CDR3 DNA: TGTGCCAGTAGTCGGACGGTTGGCTCTGGAAACACCATATATTTT
clone size: -; J gene: TRBJ2-1; V gene: TRBV4-1; D gene: TRBD2; CDR3 protein: CASSQRRAGGTYNEQFF; CDR3 DNA: TGCGCCAGCAGCCAAAGAAGGGCGGGGGGAACCTACAATGAGCAGTTCTTC
clone size: -; J gene: TRBJ1-4; V gene: TRBV6-6; D gene: TRBD1; CDR3 protein: CASRGMGTGANEKLFF; CDR3 DNA: TGTGCCAGCAGGGGAATGGGGACAGGGGCTAATGAAAAACTGTTTTTT
clone size: -; J gene: TRBJ2-5; V gene: TRBV10-1; D gene: -; CDR3 protein: CASSGVDVQETQYF; CDR3 DNA: TGCGCCAGCAGTGGGGTGGATGTCCAAGAGACCCAGTACTTC
clone size: -; J gene: TRBJ1-6; V gene: TRBV5-5; D gene: -; CDR3 protein: CASSLDLIRNSPLHF; CDR3 DNA: TGTGCCAGCAGCTTGGACCTGATCCGTAATTCACCCCTCCACTTT
clone size: -; J gene: TRBJ1-6; V gene: TRBV7-3; D gene: -; CDR3 protein: CASSFDSRGSPLHF; CDR3 DNA: TGTGCCAGCAGCTTTGACAGCCGTGGTTCACCCCTCCACTTT
clone size: -; J gene: TRBJ1-6; V gene: TRBV2; D gene: TRBD1; CDR3 protein: CASIADRAGSPLHF; CDR3 DNA: TGTGCCAGCATTGCGGACAGGGCGGGATCACCCCTCCACTTT
clone size: -; J gene: TRBJ2-2; V gene: TRBV18; D gene: -; CDR3 protein: CASSPLRANTGELFF; CDR3 DNA: TGTGCCAGCTCACCATTGAGGGCAAACACCGGGGAGCTGTTTTTT